The T cell receptor beta chain under discussion was sequenced for a study of blood T cells in healthy people across ages. Study-level results: Naive and antigen-experienced cells could not be conclusively compared, given unsorted PBMCs. Across the age range, TCR beta diversity per million T cells fell in a roughly linear way. A strong correlation was seen between TCR beta diversity and naive T cell percentage.

The V end lost 5 bases, the J end lost 7 bases, and 15 bases lay between the germline ends. The CDR3 totals 13 residues. Germline V CDR1 and CDR2: DFQATT, SNEGSKA (reference sequence). Alongside a J-beta primer mix, a sample-barcoded 5' primer served in a second PCR lasting 7 to 11 cycles. TCRdb reanalysed the 5' RACE reads using MiXCR and keeps one entry per CDR3 protein. The sample includes roughly 800,000 distinct CDR3 sequences, roughly 50% of them seen just once. The authors isolated at least 6 million PBMCs per sample. As for this clonotype: Its antigen is unknown.

The chain is built from TRBV20-1 and TRBJ2-1, with D possibly matching TRBD1 (5 bases). This sequence was found in a man aged 25-45 years in good health. Sequenced: blood. The CDR3 is CSAHQGAHNEQFF. Here the CDR3 DNA reads TGCAGTGCTCACCAGGGTGCCCATAATGAGCAGTTCTTC.